Listed here are 32 T cell receptor beta chains from one sample, sequenced in a study of cytomegalovirus exposure and HLA in healthy donors. PCR amplification relied on 60 Vbeta primers (plus 13 Jbeta primers). TCRdb's copy holds only in-frame clones and misses some; the assay was immunoSEQ multiplex PCR. This table holds 55,000 to 75,000 clones. Sample: PBMCs. The receptors shown here come from a male donor in good health and CMV-seronegative.

The genes are TRBV2 and TRBJ2-3; perhaps TRBD2 as D (5 bases). Germline V gene data show CDR1 as SNHLY and CDR2 as FYNNEI. The CDR3 extends over 17 amino acids. V was cut by 4 bases and J by 3 bases, with 20 bases left in between. The CDR3 here is CASSAPPWVRATDTQYF. In nucleotides, the CDR3 is TGTGCCAGCAGTGCTCCCCCTTGGGTGCGGGCTACAGATACGCAGTATTTT.

This chain joins TRBV6-1 and TRBJ2-2, with D possibly matching TRBD1 (6 bases). The CDR3 runs 15 residues. V was clipped by 8 bases and J by 6 bases, with 19 bases between them. Germline assignment: CDR1 MNHNS and CDR2 SASEGT. The DNA for the CDR3 is TGTGCCAGCCGCAGTAGGACAGATTGGGCCGGGGAGCTGTTTTTT. The encoded protein is CASRSRTDWAGELFF.

The genes are TRBV19 and TRBJ2-1, with 10 bases matching TRBD2. Germline CDR1 reads LNHDA; CDR2 reads SQIVND (reference sequence). The CDR3 runs to 16 residues. Unmatched junction bases numbered 4, after V lost 3 bases and J lost 2 bases. The CDR3 DNA follows: TGTGCCAGTAGTATCTTCACTAGCGGGGCCTACAATGAGCAGTTCTTC. As protein: CASSIFTSGAYNEQFF.

The rearrangement joins TRBV28 to TRBJ1-2; 8 bases are a match to TRBD1. The CDR3 sequence is 15 residues long. J was trimmed by 3 bases and V by 3 bases; bases with no gene match: 6. Germline CDR1 MDHEN, CDR2 SYDVKM. In DNA form, the CDR3 reads TGTGCCAGCAGTTTCCGTCAGGGGGCTTACTATGGCTACACCTTC. It is translated as CASSFRQGAYYGYTF.

The gene calls are TRBV7-9 and TRBJ2-7; TRBD1 matches at 8 bases. The CDR3 has 13 amino acids. Germline V gene data show CDR1 as SEHNR and CDR2 as FQNEAQ (reference sequence). Losses at the gene ends were 6 bases for V and 6 bases for J; bases not matched to a gene: 7. CDR3 amino acids: CASREDRAGEQYF. CDR3 bases: TGTGCCAGCAGGGAGGACAGGGCGGGCGAGCAGTACTTC.

This chain joins TRBV7-8 and TRBJ2-5, with TRBD1 matching 10 bases. Trimming removed 3 bases from V and 5 bases from J; junction bases left unmatched: 3. This CDR3 has 14 residues. The germline V gene encodes CDR1 SGHVS and CDR2 FQNEAQ. This CDR3 reads CASSLKDRGETQYF. The CDR3 DNA sequence: TGTGCCAGCAGCTTGAAGGACAGGGGGGAGACCCAGTACTTC.

As concerns this clone: The same CDR3 arises from other DNA sequences in this sample as well. V gene TRBV11-2 combines with J gene TRBJ2-3; D is possibly TRBD2 (5 bases). This CDR3 is built from 14 residues. Germline V gene lookup returns CDR1 SGHAT and CDR2 FQNNGV. Trimming stripped 3 bases from V and 4 bases from J, with 11 bases between. In DNA form, the CDR3 reads TGTGCCAGCAGCTTCCCACGGACTGCAGATACGCAGTATTTT. Translating gives CASSFPRTADTQYF.

The chain is built from TRBV5-4 and TRBJ2-7; the match to TRBD1 covers 8 bases. V shed 4 bases and J 3 bases; nucleotides not matched to a gene: 9. CDR1 is SGHNT, CDR2 YYREEE, per germline (reference sequence). The CDR3 consists of 15 residues. The CDR3 region is CASSIPGQEDYEQYF. The CDR3, as DNA: TGTGCCAGCAGCATCCCGGGACAGGAAGACTACGAGCAGTACTTC.

The gene calls are TRBV11-2 and TRBJ1-1; possible D gene TRBD1, 6 bases. The CDR3 is 14 amino acids. Germline CDR1 reads SGHAT; CDR2 reads FQNNGV. With 4 bases removed from V and 0 bases from J, the gap between germline ends came to 9 bases. The CDR3 nucleotides read TGTGCCAGCAGCTGGACAGTTTTGAACACTGAAGCTTTCTTT. Encoded protein: CASSWTVLNTEAFF. The whole variable domain, filled in from reference TRBV11-2 and TRBJ1-1, reads EAGVAQSPRYKIIEKRQSVAFWCNPISGHATLYWYQQILGQGPKLLIQFQNNGVVDDSQLPKDRFSAERLKGVDSTLKIQPAKLEDSAVYLCASSWTVLNTEAFFGQGTRLTVV.

The genes are TRBV5-4 and TRBJ1-3; D not certain. The CDR3 has 13 amino acids. Germline lookup yields CDR1 SGHNT and CDR2 YYREEE (reference sequence). V lost 4 bases and J 0 bases, leaving 5 bases between the germline ends. The CDR3 DNA follows: TGTGCCAGCAGCCCAGACTCTGGAAACACCATATATTTT. Protein product: CASSPDSGNTIYF.

The chain links TRBV4-1 to TRBJ2-2, with D perhaps matching TRBD1 (6 bases). CDR3 length: 13 residues. V was cut by 10 bases and J by 2 bases, with 11 bases left in between. Germline loops: CDR1 MGHRA, CDR2 YSYEKL. The DNA of the CDR3 is TGCGCCACCGCGGACAGCAACACCGGGGAGCTGTTTTTT. It codes for CATADSNTGELFF.

The genes are TRBV2 and TRBJ2-5; TRBD2 matches 12 bases. The CDR3 contains 15 residues. CDR1 and CDR2 from the germline V gene are SNHLY and FYNNEI. V was pared by 2 bases and J by 3 bases, with 1 base of the junction left unmatched. Here the CDR3 reads CASSERLAGEETQYF. CDR3 bases: TGTGCCAGCAGTGAAAGACTAGCGGGGGAAGAGACCCAGTACTTC.

V usage is TRBV10-3 and J usage is TRBJ2-2; 13 nucleotides align to TRBD2. Germline CDR1 reads ENHRY; CDR2 reads SYGVKD. The CDR3 is 19 residues long. J lost 2 bases, V lost 0 bases, and 6 bases had no gene match. The CDR3 bases are TGTGCCATCAGTGAGTCGGGGGGACTAGCGGGATTTAACACCGGGGAGCTGTTTTTT. Its translation is CAISESGGLAGFNTGELFF.

V is TRBV7-6 and J is TRBJ2-7, with 13 bases lining up with TRBD2. The CDR3 covers 17 residues. The ends lost 5 bases at V and 2 bases at J; junction bases unmatched: 9. Germline V gene data show CDR1 as SGHVS and CDR2 as FNYEAQ. The CDR3 DNA is TGTGCCAGCAGCCCTACTAGCGGGAGGGCCAGCGCCTACGAGCAGTACTTC. Translation: CASSPTSGRASAYEQYF.

The gene calls are TRBV28 and TRBJ1-3; D unresolved. V shed 3 bases and J shed 0 bases, with 15 bases lying between them. Germline V gene sequence: CDR1 MDHEN, CDR2 SYDVKM. CDR3 size: 17 residues. The CDR3 here is CASSFEFRFSSGNTIYF. CDR3 in DNA: TGTGCCAGCAGTTTTGAGTTTCGGTTTAGCTCTGGAAACACCATATATTTT. Using reference TRBV28 and TRBJ1-3 for the parts outside the CDR3, the full variable domain is DVKVTQSSRYLVKRTGEKVFLECVQDMDHENMFWYRQDPGLGLRLIYFSYDVKMKEKGDIPEGYSVSREKKERFSLILESASTNQTSMYLCASSFEFRFSSGNTIYFGEGSWLTVV.

This sequence joins TRBV5-1 and TRBJ2-3, with 14 bases identical to TRBD2. This CDR3 contains 14 residues. Germline CDR1 reads SGHRS; CDR2 reads YFSETQ. With 4 bases clipped from V and 10 bases from J, the junction kept 5 bases outside the gene matches. DNA of the CDR3: TGCGCCAGCAGCGTGACTAGCGGGAGGGTAGCGCAGTATTTT. Its protein product is CASSVTSGRVAQYF.

The V gene is TRBV14, the J gene TRBJ1-1; 8 bases map to TRBD1. The germline V gene encodes CDR1 SGHDN and CDR2 FVKESK. The CDR3 has 13 residues. Trimming removed 7 bases from V and 1 base from J; junction bases left unmatched: 2. CDR3 region: CASTTGGNTEAFF. The CDR3 DNA reads TGTGCCAGCACCACAGGGGGGAACACTGAAGCTTTCTTT.

The chain joins TRBV28 to TRBJ2-3; 12 bases align to TRBD2. The ends lost 4 bases at V and 4 bases at J; junction bases unmatched: 9. CDR3 size: 17 residues. Germline V gene data show CDR1 as MDHEN and CDR2 as SYDVKM. CDR3 coding DNA: TGTGCCAGCAGTTCCCCCCTAGCGGGAGGGCCAGCAGATACGCAGTATTTT. Translated: CASSSPLAGGPADTQYF.

The J gene is TRBJ2-1, the V gene TRBV19, with TRBD1 matching 7 bases. Trimming removed 5 bases from V and 5 bases from J; junction bases left unmatched: 6. The CDR3 contains 14 residues. Germline V gene sequence: CDR1 LNHDA, CDR2 SQIVND (reference sequence). The CDR3 DNA is TGTGCCAGTAGTCCCCAGGGACAGAACAATGAGCAGTTCTTC. This encodes CASSPQGQNNEQFF. The full variable domain, its missing parts supplied by reference TRBV19 and TRBJ2-1, is DGGITQSPKYLFRKEGQNVTLSCEQNLNHDAMYWYRQDPGQGLRLIYYSQIVNDFQKGDIAEGYSVSREKKESFPLTVTSAQKNPTAFYLCASSPQGQNNEQFFGPGTRLTVL.

The V and J genes are TRBV4-1 and TRBJ2-7; 7 nucleotides line up with TRBD2. There are 15 residues in the CDR3. Germline lookup yields CDR1 MGHRA and CDR2 YSYEKL. V trimming: 3 bases; J trimming: 1 base; junction bases outside the gene matches: 6. As DNA, the CDR3 is TGCGCCAGCAGCCAGCCGGGACTAACGTCCTACGAGCAGTACTTC. Translated: CASSQPGLTSYEQYF.

The V and J genes are TRBV28 and TRBJ2-5; 14 bases line up with TRBD2. This CDR3 spans 18 amino acids. V lost 6 bases and J lost 0; bases outside the gene matches: 9. Germline values: CDR1 MDHEN, CDR2 SYDVKM. The CDR3: CASRPTSGGVHDQETQYF. The CDR3 bases are TGTGCCAGCAGGCCGACTAGCGGGGGGGTGCACGACCAAGAGACCCAGTACTTC. Full variable domain (missing parts from reference TRBV28 and TRBJ2-5): DVKVTQSSRYLVKRTGEKVFLECVQDMDHENMFWYRQDPGLGLRLIYFSYDVKMKEKGDIPEGYSVSREKKERFSLILESASTNQTSMYLCASRPTSGGVHDQETQYFGPGTRLLVL.

The chain carries TRBV7-9 and TRBJ2-5; TRBD2 agrees at 11 bases. This CDR3 region has 14 residues. In germline, CDR1 is SEHNR, CDR2 FQNEAQ (reference sequence). After removal of 7 bases from V and 3 bases from J, the junction contained 4 bases not matched to a gene. The CDR3 coding sequence is TGTGCCAGCACCCAGACTAGCGGGGAAGAGACCCAGTACTTC. Translating gives CASTQTSGEETQYF.

The V and J genes are TRBV23-1 and TRBJ1-2, with D unresolved. TRBV23-1 belongs to the ORF category, with a function that is uncertain. The CDR3 totals 15 residues. Trimming left V 10 bases short and J 4 bases short, with 22 bases between. The CDR3 coding sequence is TGCGCCACCGACGAGGGAAGGGAGCTTGGCTATGGCTACACCTTC. Its translation is CATDEGRELGYGYTF.

V and J are TRBV6-6 and TRBJ1-4; weak D call: TRBD1 (6 bases). Germline V gene data show CDR1 as MNHNY and CDR2 as SVGAGI (reference sequence). Trimming left V 2 bases short and J 11 bases short, with 18 bases between. The CDR3 runs to 15 residues. For the CDR3, the DNA is TGTGCCAGCAGTTACGGGGGCCCTAGGGGACATAAACTGTTTTTT. It yields the protein CASSYGGPRGHKLFF.

The rearrangement uses TRBV15 and TRBJ2-7; 9 nucleotides line up with TRBD1. Unmatched junction bases numbered 9, after V lost 0 bases and J lost 3 bases. Per germline, CDR1 LNHNV and CDR2 YYDKDF (reference sequence). The CDR3 is made up of 17 amino acids. CDR3 in DNA: TGTGCCACCAGCAGAGATGGTTACGGGACAGGGTTCTACGAGCAGTACTTC. It is translated as CATSRDGYGTGFYEQYF.

This chain connects TRBV7-9 to TRBJ1-1; no reliable D call. V was pared by 7 bases and J by 1 base, with 4 bases between. This CDR3 region has 11 residues. Per the germline V gene, CDR1 is SEHNR and CDR2 is FQNEAQ (reference sequence). CDR3: CASTENTEAFF. The CDR3, as DNA: TGTGCCAGCACAGAGAACACTGAAGCTTTCTTT.

This chain's CDR3 is CASSSGDRLEQFF. The CDR3 DNA sequence: TGTGCCAGCAGTTCAGGCGACAGGCTTGAGCAGTTCTTC. The chain combines TRBV6-5 with TRBJ2-1, with a weak D call TRBD1 (6 bases). Trimming took off 4 bases at V and 9 bases at J, with 13 bases between the two ends. CDR3 size: 13 residues. The germline V gene has CDR1 MNHEY and CDR2 SVGAGI.

This rearrangement joins TRBV6-5 to TRBJ2-7; TRBD1 is a possible D gene (6 bases). V lost 7 bases to trimming and J lost 4 bases, with 20 bases between them. CDR3 length: 15 amino acids. Looked up from germline, CDR1 is MNHEY and CDR2 is SVGAGI. CDR3 sequence (DNA): TGTGCCAGCACGCGTCACGGGGACAACCTATACGAGCAGTACTTC. Translated: CASTRHGDNLYEQYF.

The chain employs TRBV19 and TRBJ1-1; TRBD1 might be the D (6 bases). Trimming removed 7 bases at V and 6 bases at J, with 18 bases between. CDR1 is LNHDA, CDR2 SQIVND, per germline (reference sequence). The CDR3 covers 14 residues. CDR3 DNA: TGTGCCAGTACCTCCCTCGGGACAAAGTCTGAAGCTTTCTTT. Its protein product is CASTSLGTKSEAFF.

This chain links TRBV5-1 with TRBJ2-1; 9 bases agree with TRBD2. The germline gives CDR1 SGHRS, CDR2 YFSETQ. The CDR3 extends over 15 amino acids. Germline trimming cut 1 base from V and 4 bases from J; bases unmatched to any gene: 3. As DNA, the CDR3 is TGCGCCAGCAGCTTGAGTAGCGGGAGTTACAATGAGCAGTTCTTC. It codes for CASSLSSGSYNEQFF.

J is TRBJ1-2 and V is TRBV19, with 12 bases lining up with TRBD1. Germline CDR1 LNHDA, CDR2 SQIVND (reference sequence). CDR3 size: 15 residues. After removal of 7 bases from V and 0 bases from J, the junction contained 3 bases not matched to a gene. The CDR3 reads CASTGTGGPNYGYTF. The CDR3 DNA reads as TGTGCCAGTACCGGGACAGGGGGCCCTAACTATGGCTACACCTTC.

J is TRBJ2-3 and V is TRBV18, with D possibly TRBD2 on 5 matching bases. With 4 bases removed from V and 10 bases from J, the gap between germline ends came to 12 bases. This CDR3 spans 12 amino acids. Germline CDR1 KGHSH, CDR2 LQKENI. CDR3 DNA: TGTGCCAGCTCACAACGTGAGGGATCGCAGTATTTT. It encodes CASSQREGSQYF.